This TCR beta chain derives from a study of PD-1 blockade in classical Hodgkin lymphoma. Clones were sequenced by immunoSEQ multiplex PCR, and TCRdb holds only the in-frame ones, with some missing. Among around 12,000 clones listed, 79% were seen once. With respect to this clone: Its antigen is unknown.

Study-level findings and limits: CD4+ TCR diversity, unlike CD8+, climbed significantly by C4D1. Diminished baseline TCR diversity has been reported in newly diagnosed patients relative to healthy donors.

CDR3 length: 15 amino acids. V shed 5 bases and J shed 0 bases, with 14 bases lying between them. Looked up from germline, CDR1 is MNHEY and CDR2 is SMNVEV (reference sequence). Patients all relapsed after autologous stem cell transplantation, and there was variation in brentuximab vedotin exposure. Negative selection with magnets was how CD8+ T cells were isolated from the thawed PBMCs. The source was CD8+ T cells from blood, collected at baseline. The V gene is TRBV27, the J gene TRBJ2-7, with D possibly being TRBD1 (6 bases). The clonotype comes from a human donor with classical Hodgkin lymphoma. The CDR3 here is CASSPVRDISYEQYF. The CDR3 DNA follows: TGTGCCAGCAGTCCCGTTCGGGACATCTCCTACGAGCAGTACTTC.